This T cell receptor (beta chain) comes out of a study of cytomegalovirus exposure and HLA in healthy donors. Healthy bone marrow donors supplied every sample. General observations from the study: In a later analysis, donors in an Asian-associated ancestry cluster reportedly had fewer N-insertions in productive TCRs than the cohort mean.

The CDR3 covers 18 residues. V was pared by 2 bases and J by 0 bases, with 17 bases between. CDR1 is MGHRA and CDR2 is YSYEKL in the germline V gene. 13 Jbeta primers and 60 Vbeta primers were used for the PCR. This table comes from immunoSEQ multiplex PCR, and its TCRdb copy is limited to in-frame clones, with some not included. The data contain 110,000 or so clones, around 77% of them seen just once; the ten biggest clones take up about 5%. This clone was detected once. The antigen remains undetermined. The chain recombines TRBV4-1 with TRBJ2-1; D is possibly TRBD2 (5 bases). This receptor was obtained from a woman under 40 in good health and CMV-seropositive. The sample was PBMCs. DNA for the CDR3: TGCGCCAGCAGCCAAACCGCTCTATCCACTAGCTCCTACAATGAGCAGTTCTTC. Translation gives CASSQTALSTSSYNEQFF.